This TCR beta chain was recorded in a study of shared clonotypes between healthy human individuals. Clones were read by immunoSEQ multiplex PCR, and TCRdb kept only the in-frame ones, dropping some. The profile covers just over 2,000,000 clones, with 85% to 95% appearing a single time and more than 0.1% taken by the ten largest. This clone showed up just once. Mismatch with germline at one junction end may stem from a read error. The source of this sequence is a man between 18 and 35 years old in good health. Specimen: naive CD4+ T cells sorted from blood. Subset reported: CD45RA+ positively selected.

CDR3 nucleotides: TGTGCCAGCAGCGTAGCCCCGGAGGGGGCGGTGTATTTT. Translated, it gives CASSVAPEGAVYF. J is TRBJ1-4 and V is TRBV9, with TRBD1 identical over 7 bases. This CDR3 is built from 13 residues. Germline V gene sequence: CDR1 SGDLS, CDR2 YYNGEE.